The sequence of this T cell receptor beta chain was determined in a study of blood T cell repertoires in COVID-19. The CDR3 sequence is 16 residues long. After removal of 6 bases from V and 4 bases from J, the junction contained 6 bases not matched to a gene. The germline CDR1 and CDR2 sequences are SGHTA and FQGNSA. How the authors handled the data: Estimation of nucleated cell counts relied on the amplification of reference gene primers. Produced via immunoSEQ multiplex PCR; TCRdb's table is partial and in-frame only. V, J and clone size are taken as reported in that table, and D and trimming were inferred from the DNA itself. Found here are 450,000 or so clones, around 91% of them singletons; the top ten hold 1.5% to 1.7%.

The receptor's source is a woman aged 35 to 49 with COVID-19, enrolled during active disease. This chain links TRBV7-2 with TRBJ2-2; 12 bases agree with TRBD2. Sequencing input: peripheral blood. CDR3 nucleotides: TGTGCCAGCAGGACTAGCGGGAGCGGCGGCACCGGGGAGCTGTTTTTT. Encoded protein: CASRTSGSGGTGELFF.